Listed below are T cell receptor beta chains from one sample, sequenced in a study of cytomegalovirus exposure and HLA in healthy donors. Produced via immunoSEQ multiplex PCR; TCRdb's table is partial and in-frame only. The sample table includes about 48,000 clones. Sequencing was done on a sample of PBMCs. The receptor set was obtained from a male donor in good health and CMV-seropositive. CDR3s include the opening cysteine and the closing phenylalanine or tryptophan. D genes are given only for firm matches.

D: TRBD1; J: TRBJ1-5; V: TRBV9; CDR3: CASSVYPGTGGEQPQHF; DNA: TGTGCCAGCAGCGTATACCCCGGGACAGGGGGCGAGCAGCCCCAGCATTTT
D: TRBD2; J: TRBJ2-7; V: TRBV4-1; CDR3: CASSLLAGQTYEQYF; DNA: TGCGCCAGCAGCCTACTAGCGGGGCAAACCTACGAGCAGTACTTC
D: NA; J: TRBJ2-5; V: TRBV25-1; CDR3: CASSEPRVYQETQYF; DNA: TGTGCCAGCAGTGAACCCCGGGTCTACCAAGAGACCCAGTACTTC
D: TRBD1; J: TRBJ1-6; V: TRBV15; CDR3: CATSRAAGGSPLHF; DNA: TGTGCCACCAGCAGAGCCGCAGGGGGTTCACCCCTCCACTTT
D: TRBD2; J: TRBJ2-7; V: TRBV28; CDR3: CASRPSSGGGNEQYF; DNA: TGTGCCAGTCGACCCTCTAGCGGGGGAGGGAACGAGCAGTACTTC
D: NA; J: TRBJ1-2; V: TRBV6-5; CDR3: CASSYGAANYGYTF; DNA: TGTGCCAGCAGTTACGGAGCAGCTAACTATGGCTACACCTTC
D: TRBD1; J: TRBJ1-5; V: TRBV18; CDR3: CASSTGGDQPQHF; DNA: TGTGCCAGCTCAACAGGGGGCGATCAGCCCCAGCATTTT
D: NA; J: TRBJ2-2; V: TRBV5-1; CDR3: CASSPVTNTGELFF; DNA: TGCGCCAGCAGCCCGGTTACGAACACCGGGGAGCTGTTTTTT
D: NA; J: TRBJ2-3; V: TRBV6-4; CDR3: CASSVSGSRTDTQYF; DNA: TGTGCCAGCAGTGTGAGCGGGTCCCGCACAGATACGCAGTATTTT
D: NA; J: TRBJ1-1; V: TRBV9; CDR3: CASSVVGLADTEAFF; DNA: TGTGCCAGCAGCGTAGTTGGGCTAGCGGACACTGAAGCTTTCTTT
D: NA; J: TRBJ2-3; V: TRBV27; CDR3: CASSPTPGTGDTQYF; DNA: TGTGCCAGCAGTCCGACCCCCGGGACTGGCGATACGCAGTATTTT
D: TRBD1; J: TRBJ1-1; V: TRBV5-5; CDR3: CASSYRQGWDTEAFF; DNA: TGTGCCAGCAGCTATCGACAGGGGTGGGACACTGAAGCTTTCTTT
D: TRBD1; J: TRBJ2-1; V: TRBV28; CDR3: CASSYLPGQGSSSYNEQFF; DNA: TGTGCCAGCAGTTATTTGCCGGGACAGGGTTCTAGCTCCTACAATGAGCAGTTCTTC
D: NA; J: TRBJ2-1; V: TRBV29-1; CDR3: CSVEPGTPRGEQFF; DNA: TGCAGCGTTGAACCCGGGACTCCCCGGGGCGAGCAGTTCTTC
D: TRBD1; J: TRBJ1-6; V: TRBV27; CDR3: CASSPTGVSPLHF; DNA: TGTGCCAGCAGTCCCACAGGGGTCTCACCCCTCCACTTT
D: TRBD2; J: TRBJ2-3; V: TRBV5-1; CDR3: CASSRGLAGTTDTQYF; DNA: TGCGCCAGCAGCCGGGGACTAGCGGGGACCACAGATACGCAGTATTTT
D: TRBD2; J: TRBJ2-7; V: TRBV4-1; CDR3: CASSQDAGTSGFYEQYF; DNA: TGCGCCAGCAGCCAAGACGCTGGGACTAGCGGTTTCTACGAGCAGTACTTC
D: NA; J: TRBJ2-3; V: TRBV5-1; CDR3: CASSRGAFEIPDTQYF; DNA: TGCGCCAGCAGTCGCGGGGCATTCGAAATTCCAGATACGCAGTATTTT
D: NA; J: TRBJ2-3; V: TRBV30; CDR3: CASEADTQYF; DNA: TGTGCCTCCGAGGCAGATACGCAGTATTTT
D: NA; J: TRBJ2-1; V: TRBV6-5; CDR3: CASSYSGAVQGYEQFF; DNA: TGTGCCAGCAGTTACTCAGGGGCCGTTCAGGGCTATGAGCAGTTCTTC
D: TRBD2; J: TRBJ2-7; V: TRBV6-5; CDR3: CASSPSGNEQYF; DNA: TGTGCCAGCAGCCCTAGCGGGAACGAGCAGTACTTC
D: NA; J: TRBJ2-7; V: TRBV25-1; CDR3: CASSDYRGLSYEQYF; DNA: TGTGCCAGCAGTGATTATAGGGGACTCTCCTACGAGCAGTACTTC
D: TRBD1; J: TRBJ1-5; V: TRBV5-8; CDR3: CASSLKGTGAGWVSNQPQHF; DNA: TGTGCCAGCAGCCTAAAGGGGACAGGGGCCGGTTGGGTAAGCAATCAGCCCCAGCATTTT
D: TRBD1; J: TRBJ1-2; V: TRBV29-1; CDR3: CSVEDQQGDGYTF; DNA: TGCAGCGTTGAAGATCAACAGGGGGATGGCTACACCTTC
D: TRBD1; J: TRBJ2-7; V: TRBV6-1; CDR3: CATNRGPSYEQYF; DNA: TGTGCCACTAACAGGGGGCCCTCCTACGAGCAGTACTTC
D: TRBD2; J: TRBJ2-7; V: TRBV7-2; CDR3: CASSYLAGKTYEQYF; DNA: TGTGCCAGCAGCTACCTAGCGGGGAAAACCTACGAGCAGTACTTC
D: TRBD1; J: TRBJ2-1; V: TRBV15; CDR3: CATSMDRHNEQFF; DNA: TGTGCCACCAGCATGGACAGGCACAATGAGCAGTTCTTC
D: TRBD2; J: TRBJ2-3; V: TRBV6-5; CDR3: CASNPGGDTDTQYF; DNA: TGTGCCAGCAATCCGGGGGGGGACACAGATACGCAGTATTTT
D: TRBD1; J: TRBJ1-5; V: TRBV18; CDR3: CASSPLAGTGSQPQHF; DNA: TGTGCCAGCTCACCACTCGCCGGGACAGGGAGCCAGCCCCAGCATTTT
D: TRBD1; J: TRBJ2-1; V: TRBV5-4; CDR3: CASSSRLGSTGGNEQFF; DNA: TGTGCCAGCAGCTCTAGGCTCGGCAGTACAGGGGGAAATGAGCAGTTCTTC
D: NA; J: TRBJ1-1; V: TRBV4-1; CDR3: CASSQDRADRRPRQENTEAFF; DNA: TGCGCCAGCAGCCAAGACAGAGCTGATCGTAGACCGAGACAGGAGAACACTGAAGCTTTCTTT
D: TRBD1; J: TRBJ1-5; V: TRBV7-2; CDR3: CASSRGTANNQPQHF; DNA: TGTGCCAGCAGCCGGGGGACAGCCAACAATCAGCCCCAGCATTTT
D: TRBD2; J: TRBJ2-3; V: TRBV7-2; CDR3: CASSPRGGEDTQYF; DNA: TGTGCCAGCAGCCCCCGGGGGGGTGAGGATACGCAGTATTTT
D: TRBD1; J: TRBJ1-1; V: TRBV11-2; CDR3: CASSLDAGGEGIDTEAFF; DNA: TGTGCCAGCAGCTTAGATGCAGGGGGCGAGGGCATAGACACTGAAGCTTTCTTT
D: NA; J: TRBJ1-3; V: TRBV9; CDR3: CASSVTLETAGNTIYF; DNA: TGTGCCAGCAGCGTAACCCTCGAAACTGCCGGAAACACCATATATTTT
D: TRBD2; J: TRBJ2-7; V: TRBV9; CDR3: CASSVGGVGEQYF; DNA: TGTGCCAGCAGCGTGGGGGGGGTGGGCGAGCAGTACTTC
D: NA; J: TRBJ2-7; V: TRBV10-3; CDR3: CAISDRFYEQYF; DNA: TGTGCCATCAGTGACCGGTTCTACGAGCAGTACTTC
D: TRBD2; J: TRBJ2-5; V: TRBV28; CDR3: CASNRGLAGGGQETQYF; DNA: TGTGCCAGCAACAGAGGACTAGCGGGGGGAGGTCAAGAGACCCAGTACTTC
D: NA; J: TRBJ1-1; V: TRBV5-4; CDR3: CASSFGSGGNTEAFF; DNA: TGTGCCAGCAGCTTTGGTTCGGGGGGGAACACTGAAGCTTTCTTT
D: TRBD2; J: TRBJ2-7; V: TRBV2; CDR3: CASKGLAAYEQYF; DNA: TGTGCCAGCAAGGGACTAGCGGCCTACGAGCAGTACTTC
D: NA; J: TRBJ2-7; V: TRBV7-2; CDR3: CASTSRAGRSYEQYF; DNA: TGTGCCAGCACATCCCGGGCGGGACGATCCTACGAGCAGTACTTC
D: NA; J: TRBJ1-2; V: TRBV5-6; CDR3: CASSSGGDYGYTF; DNA: TGTGCCAGCAGCTCGGGAGGGGACTATGGCTACACCTTC
D: NA; J: TRBJ1-2; V: TRBV28; CDR3: CASSFGNYGYTF; DNA: TGTGCCAGCAGTTTTGGCAACTATGGCTACACCTTC
D: NA; J: TRBJ2-2; V: TRBV21-1; CDR3: CASSDKRGGVGELFF; DNA: TGTGCCAGCAGCGATAAGCGGGGGGGGGTCGGGGAGCTGTTTTTT
D: NA; J: TRBJ1-5; V: TRBV30; CDR3: CAWSKPPGESQPQHF; DNA: TGTGCCTGGAGTAAGCCCCCAGGGGAGAGTCAGCCCCAGCATTTT
D: NA; J: TRBJ2-5; V: TRBV28; CDR3: CASSPDAGEGGETQYF; DNA: TGTGCCAGCAGCCCAGATGCAGGGGAGGGAGGAGAGACCCAGTACTTC
D: TRBD2; J: TRBJ2-5; V: TRBV2; CDR3: CASSSGLAGGPGETQYF; DNA: TGTGCCAGCAGTTCGGGACTAGCGGGGGGGCCGGGCGAGACCCAGTACTTC
D: NA; J: TRBJ2-7; V: TRBV6-1; CDR3: CASSGGTASYEQYF; DNA: TGTGCCAGCAGTGGCGGGACCGCCTCCTACGAGCAGTACTTC
D: NA; J: TRBJ2-1; V: TRBV7-3; CDR3: CASSLLVGGFNEQFF; DNA: TGTGCCAGCAGCTTACTGGTTGGCGGGTTCAATGAGCAGTTCTTC
D: NA; J: TRBJ2-7; V: TRBV6-1; CDR3: CASSESGTYEQYF; DNA: TGTGCCAGCAGTGAATCAGGGACCTACGAGCAGTACTTC
D: NA; J: TRBJ2-7; V: TRBV30; CDR3: CAWRTQGGLTNEQYF; DNA: TGTGCCTGGAGGACCCAGGGGGGTTTGACCAACGAGCAGTACTTC
D: NA; J: TRBJ2-7; V: TRBV7-8; CDR3: CASSLALSGPFGDEQYF; DNA: TGTGCCAGCAGCTTAGCACTTAGCGGACCTTTTGGGGACGAGCAGTACTTC
D: NA; J: TRBJ2-7; V: TRBV2; CDR3: CASSTQGSSYEQYF; DNA: TGTGCCAGCAGCACACAGGGAAGCTCCTACGAGCAGTACTTC
D: TRBD1; J: TRBJ2-2; V: TRBV30; CDR3: CAWDRGGTGELFF; DNA: TGTGCCTGGGACAGGGGTGGTACCGGGGAGCTGTTTTTT